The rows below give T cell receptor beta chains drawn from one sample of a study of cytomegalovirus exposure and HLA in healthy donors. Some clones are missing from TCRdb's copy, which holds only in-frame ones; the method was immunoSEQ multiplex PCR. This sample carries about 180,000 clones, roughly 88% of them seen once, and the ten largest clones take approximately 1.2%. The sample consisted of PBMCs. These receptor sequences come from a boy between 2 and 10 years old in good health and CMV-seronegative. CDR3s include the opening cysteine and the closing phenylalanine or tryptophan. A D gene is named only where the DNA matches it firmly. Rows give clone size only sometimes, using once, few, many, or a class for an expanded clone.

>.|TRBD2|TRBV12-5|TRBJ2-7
TGTGCTAGTGGTTTGGTAATCGGTGGGAGGGGACGCTACGAGCAGTACTTC
CASGLVIGGRGRYEQYF
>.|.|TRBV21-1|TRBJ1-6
TGTGCCAGCAGCTTAGGCTGGGGACAGGTGGATTCACCCCTCCACTTT
CASSLGWGQVDSPLHF
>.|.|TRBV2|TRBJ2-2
TGTGCCAGCAGTCTAGTTCCGACCTCCGGGGAGCTGTTTTTT
CASSLVPTSGELFF
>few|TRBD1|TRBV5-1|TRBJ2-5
TGCGCCAGCAGCTCATCGGGGACAGGGGGCGGGAAGACCCAGTACTTC
CASSSSGTGGGKTQYF
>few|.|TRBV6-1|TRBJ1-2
TGTGCCAGCAGTGTCAGCATCACAGGGAACACCTATGGCTACACCTTC
CASSVSITGNTYGYTF
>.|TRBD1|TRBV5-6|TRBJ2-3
TGTGCCAGCAGCGCACTGGGACAGGATTTTGATTATACGCAGTATTTT
CASSALGQDFDYTQYF
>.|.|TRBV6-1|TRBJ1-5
TGTGCCAGCAGTGAAGCAGGGGGTATGCATCAGCCCCAGCATTTT
CASSEAGGMHQPQHF
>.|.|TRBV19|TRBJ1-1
TGTGCCAGTAGCACCAGGGTGAACACTGAAGCTTTCTTT
CASSTRVNTEAFF
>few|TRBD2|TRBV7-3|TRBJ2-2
TGTGCCAGCAGCCCAAGGTCTAGCGGGCACACCGGGGAGCTGTTTTTT
CASSPRSSGHTGELFF
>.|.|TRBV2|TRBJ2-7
TGTGCCAGCAGGAAGACGGGGAGCTCCTACGAGCAGTACTTC
CASRKTGSSYEQYF
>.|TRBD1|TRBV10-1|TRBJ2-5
TGCGCCAGCAGTGACAGGGGGTTAGGGACCCAGTACTTC
CASSDRGLGTQYF
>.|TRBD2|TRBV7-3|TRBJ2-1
TGTGCCAGCAGCTCGACGGGACTAGGCCACGGGGAGCAGTTCTTC
CASSSTGLGHGEQFF
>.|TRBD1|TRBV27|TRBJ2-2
TGTGCCAGCAGTTCCAAAAGACAGGGCAACACCGGGGAGCTGTTTTTT
CASSSKRQGNTGELFF
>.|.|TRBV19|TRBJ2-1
TGTGCCAGTAGTATAGGGGAGACTTTATACTACAATGAGCAGTTCTTC
CASSIGETLYYNEQFF
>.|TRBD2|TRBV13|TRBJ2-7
TGTGCCAGCAGGCTAGCGGGAGGGCCCTACGAGCAGTACTTC
CASRLAGGPYEQYF
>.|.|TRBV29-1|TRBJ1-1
TGCAGCGTTGTTAGGAGCGAGAACACTGAAGCTTTCTTT
CSVVRSENTEAFF
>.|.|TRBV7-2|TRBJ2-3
TGTGCCAGCAGCTTAGCAGCCACAGATACGCAGTATTTT
CASSLAATDTQYF
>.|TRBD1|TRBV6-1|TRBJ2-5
TGTGCCACCCGACAGGGGGCCGTCGGCCGAGAGACCCAGTACTTC
CATRQGAVGRETQYF
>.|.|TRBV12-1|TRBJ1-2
TGTGCCAGCAGCTCTCTCACCCGACCAAGGGGGCCCCACTATGGCTACACCTTC
CASSSLTRPRGPHYGYTF
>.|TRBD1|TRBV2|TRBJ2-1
TGTGCCGGGGGGGACAGGGGTATCAATGAGCAGTTCTTC
CAGGDRGINEQFF
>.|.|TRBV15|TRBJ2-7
TGTGCCACCAGGAGGCAGCACTACGAGCAGTACTTC
CATRRQHYEQYF
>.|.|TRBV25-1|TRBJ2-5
TGTGCCAGCAGTGACACCAAACACCCTGATGGGACCCAGTACTTC
CASSDTKHPDGTQYF
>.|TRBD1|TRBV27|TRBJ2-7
TGTGCCAGCAGGCCGGGACAGAGTTTAGGCGAGCAGTACTTC
CASRPGQSLGEQYF
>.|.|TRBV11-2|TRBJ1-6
TGTGCCAGCAGCTTAGGAACAGCGGCGAGATCACCCCTCCACTTT
CASSLGTAARSPLHF
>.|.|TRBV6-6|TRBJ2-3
TGTGCCAGCAGTTATTACGAGTTGGATACGCAGTATTTT
CASSYYELDTQYF
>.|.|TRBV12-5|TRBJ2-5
TGTGCTAGTGGTTTCCGCCGGGGCCAAGAGACCCAGTACTTC
CASGFRRGQETQYF
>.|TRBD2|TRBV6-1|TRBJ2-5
TGTGCCAGCAGTGGTCGTAGCGGGGGGTCACAAGAGACCCAGTACTTC
CASSGRSGGSQETQYF
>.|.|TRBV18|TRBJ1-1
TGTGCCAGCTCACCACCGGGACTTTGGAACACTGAAGCTTTCTTT
CASSPPGLWNTEAFF
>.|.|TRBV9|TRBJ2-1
TGTGCCAGCAGTCCCGCGGGGCTAGCTTACAATGAGCAGTTCTTC
CASSPAGLAYNEQFF
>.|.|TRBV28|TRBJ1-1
TGTGCCAGCAGTTTTAGCGGGGTGGTTGAAGCTTTCTTT
CASSFSGVVEAFF
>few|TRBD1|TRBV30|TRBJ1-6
TGTGCCTGGATAGCGGGGACAGCAAGTCCCGGGTCACCCCTCCACTTT
CAWIAGTASPGSPLHF
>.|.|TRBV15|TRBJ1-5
TGTGCCACCAGCAGAGATGGGCGAAGCAATCAGCCCCAGCATTTT
CATSRDGRSNQPQHF
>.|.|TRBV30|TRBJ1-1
TGTGCCTGGAGGCCAGGGACAAACACTGAAGCTTTCTTT
CAWRPGTNTEAFF
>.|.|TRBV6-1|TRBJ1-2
TGTGCCAGCAGGCGGGTCATGAGGGTGGATGGCTACACCTTC
CASRRVMRVDGYTF
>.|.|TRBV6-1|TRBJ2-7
TGTGCCAGCAGTGAAACGTGGGGGGACGAGCAGTACTTC
CASSETWGDEQYF
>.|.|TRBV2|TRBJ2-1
TGTGCCAGCAGGGAAGAAAGGAGCTCCTACAATGAGCAGTTCTTC
CASREERSSYNEQFF
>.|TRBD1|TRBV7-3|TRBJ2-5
TGTGCCAGCAGCTTGACAGGGGGAGGTGAGACCCAGTACTTC
CASSLTGGGETQYF
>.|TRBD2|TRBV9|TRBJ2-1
TGTGCCAGCAGCGTAGGGGGGGCGCGAACTAGCGGGACCCCAACCAATGAGCAGTTCTTC
CASSVGGARTSGTPTNEQFF
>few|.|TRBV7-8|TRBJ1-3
TGTGCCAGCAGCCTGTACGGGGGAAATACTGGAAACACCATATATTTT
CASSLYGGNTGNTIYF
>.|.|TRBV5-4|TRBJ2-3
TGTGCCAGCAGCCCCGCGGGCAGGAGCACAGATACGCAGTATTTT
CASSPAGRSTDTQYF
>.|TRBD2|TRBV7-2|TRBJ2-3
TGTGCCAGCAGCTTACGGCTAGCGGGAGGGGCAGATACGCAGTATTTT
CASSLRLAGGADTQYF
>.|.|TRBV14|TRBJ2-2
TGTGCCAGCAGCCAAGATACTTACGGGGAGCTGTTTTTT
CASSQDTYGELFF